This T cell receptor (beta chain) was observed in a study of blood T cell repertoires in COVID-19. Study information: In each case, the material was cDNA or gDNA derived from T cells, B-cell-depleted T cells, or PBMCs.

How the authors handled the data: Amplifying reference gene primers gave estimates of nucleated cell counts. Method: immunoSEQ multiplex PCR; TCRdb's copy keeps in-frame clones and lacks some. That table is the source of V, J and clone size, and D and trimming were worked out from the DNA. The data hold 290,000 or so clones, with around nine tenths observed a single time. To note about this clone: One end of the junction is discordant with germline, which a read error may explain.

This CDR3 has 13 amino acids. Germline V gene lookup returns CDR1 MDHEN and CDR2 SYDVKM. The specimen sequenced was PBMCs or T cells enriched from blood (not recorded which). This clonotype originated in a woman aged 25 to 39 who had recovered from COVID-19. The chain carries TRBV28 and TRBJ2-1; TRBD2 matches at 10 bases. DNA of the CDR3: TGTGCCAGCAGTTTAGACGATAGCGGGAGGAGTGTCTTC. Encoded protein: CASSLDDSGRSVF. Supplemented by reference TRBV28 and TRBJ2-1, the full variable domain reads DVKVTQSSRYLVKRTGEKVFLECVQDMDHENMFWYRQDPGLGLRLIYFSYDVKMKEKGDIPEGYSVSREKKERFSLILESASTNQTSMYLCASSLDDSGRSVFGPGTRLTVL.